This record concerns one TCR beta chain sequence. These data are taken from a study of blood T cell repertoires in COVID-19. J gave up 9 bases and V 7 bases, and 15 bases lay outside the gene matches. CDR1 and CDR2 (germline): WNHNN, SYGVQD (reference sequence). The CDR3 spans 15 residues. Some clones are missing from TCRdb's copy, which holds only in-frame ones; the method was immunoSEQ multiplex PCR. The sample carries fewer than 300,000 clones, approximately 87% recorded once. This TCR derives from a woman aged 25-40 years with COVID-19, enrolled during active disease. V gene TRBV10-1 combines with J gene TRBJ2-1; 7 bases map to TRBD1. Sequencing was carried out using peripheral blood. The CDR3 sequence: CASNPMDRPTGEQFF. The CDR3 DNA follows: TGCGCCAGCAATCCAATGGACAGGCCCACGGGTGAGCAGTTCTTC.